This TCR beta chain comes out of a study of blood T cell repertoires in COVID-19. Study-wide context: Italy, Spain and the United States were the sources of the convalescent and acute COVID-19 samples.

Looked up from germline, CDR1 is LNHDA and CDR2 is SQIVND (reference sequence). This CDR3 comprises 17 residues. Deletions cut 8 bases from V and 4 bases from J, with 26 bases between. Per the original data handling: Counts of nucleated cells, estimated from reference gene primer amplification, were obtained. Repertoires were generated with immunoSEQ multiplex PCR, while TCRdb's copy carries only in-frame clones and drops some. V, J and clone size derive from that table, while D and trimming were established from the DNA sequence. The sample consists of 50,000 to 60,000 clones, 90% to 95% of them appearing once.

Sequenced material: peripheral blood. This chain links TRBV19 with TRBJ1-2, with TRBD1 as a possible D gene (5 bases). The sequence derives from a woman of 80 years or more with acute or convalescent COVID-19. The DNA for the CDR3 is TGTGCCAGTCAAAGAACCCTGTCAGGGTCCGTTTTCTATGGCTACACCTTC. Encoded protein: CASQRTLSGSVFYGYTF. The full variable domain, completed using reference TRBV19 and TRBJ1-2, is DGGITQSPKYLFRKEGQNVTLSCEQNLNHDAMYWYRQDPGQGLRLIYYSQIVNDFQKGDIAEGYSVSREKKESFPLTVTSAQKNPTAFYLCASQRTLSGSVFYGYTFGSGTRLTVV.